Listed below are T cell receptor beta chains from one sample, sequenced in a study of regulatory T cells in long-lasting Graves disease. TCRdb re-called the multiplex PCR reads with MiXCR, one entry per CDR3 protein. The sample includes 620,000 or so distinct CDR3 sequences, 15% to 20% seen only once; the top ten take approximately 20%. These same data were also listed under a study on T cells in Graves' hyperthyroidism and ophthalmopathy.

Sequencing was performed on peripheral blood mononuclear cells (PBMCs), taken at new diagnosis, from a patient treated with antithyroid drugs. These TCRs come from a woman in her thirties with Graves disease. The CDR3 runs from the conserved cysteine through the conserved F or W. Clone size is stated in some rows and not others, as once, few, many or a class when expanded.

length | V | size | CDR3
14 | TRBV9 | few | CASSEDRTSDTQYF
15 | TRBV12-3/TRBV12-4 | - | CASSPKGGWREKLFF
19 | TRBV11-2 | many | CASSLAIPGLAGNTGELFF
16 | TRBV4-1 | - | CASSQPTSGGSYEQYF
13 | TRBV19 | many | CASTVVGNQPQHF
15 | TRBV29-1 | - | CSVSNGQGETDTQYF
15 | TRBV6-1 | many | CASSDAAGSSYEQYF
14 | TRBV20-1 | many | CSARDRAGRETQYF
13 | TRBV6-1 | many | CASIVAGGYEAFF
14 | TRBV28 | many | CASKGLAVYNEQFF
14 | TRBV5-1 | many | CASSLASPRETQYF
15 | TRBV28 | many | CASSRRGTGMSPLHF
14 | TRBV3-1 | - | CASSLGGKNSPLHF
16 | TRBV20-1 | few | CSASNTGTSGYNEQFF
16 | TRBV30 | many | CAWSVKGTGMNTEAFF
16 | TRBV28 | many | CASRPRQGATNEKLFF
17 | TRBV2 | many | CASRGLFGLAVQETQYF
12 | TRBV29-1 | many | CSVEESQETQYF
15 | TRBV28 | - | CASSLVRASNQPQHF
14 | TRBV30 | - | CACLNRGRSETQYF
13 | TRBV6-1 | - | CASSEVSAYAQYF
14 | TRBV20-1 | few | CSARDLTTGGKLFF
16 | TRBV7-9 | many | CASSLRSSGHYNEQFF
20 | TRBV27 | many | CASSPHLPTSGHEAPDTQYF
13 | TRBV27 | many | CASTDSSNSPLHF
16 | TRBV6-1 | - | CASSMDRVASTGELFF
14 | TRBV11-2 | few | CASSLAEAYNEQFF
14 | TRBV20-1 | few | CSARVTGEGGELFF
15 | TRBV7-9 | many | CASSPNVGSSYEQYF
15 | TRBV7-2 | few | CASSFPGISSYEQYF
13 | TRBV7-9 | many | CASSLYGPYEQYF
17 | TRBV27 | many | CASSPTWGDRVTYEQYF
14 | TRBV28 | few | CASTTPTVVDEQYF
14 | TRBV20-1 | - | CSARGSANTGELFF
14 | TRBV24-1 | many | CATSESSYNSPLHF
14 | TRBV6-1 | many | CASRTRLLSQPQHF
15 | TRBV5-1 | - | CASSRTSGTTYEQYF
14 | TRBV13 | - | CASSPLDRAYGYTF
12 | TRBV14 | many | CASSLGQSEQYF
12 | TRBV7-9 | - | CASSDRWDIQYF
15 | TRBV6-1 | many | CASVNGAGAKNIQYF
15 | TRBV5-1 | - | CASSGGTGYQETQYF
14 | TRBV5-1 | - | CASSGGQGRNIQYF
17 | TRBV12-3/TRBV12-4 | many | CASRTGTSGSSYNEQFF
10 | TRBV28 | many | CASGQYEQYF
14 | TRBV6-2/TRBV6-3 | - | CASSYSGTRSEQYF
15 | TRBV29-1 | many | CSVRGRTASSYEQYF
11 | TRBV28 | many | CASSTLKPQHF
16 | TRBV28 | few | CASSALTPVGQETQYF
13 | TRBV20-1 | - | CSARRAAGNTIYF
16 | TRBV6-2/TRBV6-3 | few | CASSSTAQGLKQPQHF
14 | TRBV19 | few | CASSIQQSNQPQHF
16 | TRBV7-2 | many | CASSWGLAGGDSPLHF
19 | TRBV18 | - | CASSPPVGLAGGHTDTQYF